This T cell receptor beta chain was found in a study of blood T cell repertoires in COVID-19. Source study methods: Counts of nucleated cells, estimated from reference gene primer amplification, were obtained. The table came from immunoSEQ multiplex PCR; TCRdb's copy has only in-frame clones and leaves some out. V, J and clone size are taken as reported in that table, and D and trimming were inferred from the DNA itself. The sample consists of nearly 250,000 clones, 86% of them appearing once. CDR3 length: 16 residues. V gave up 1 base and J gave up 1 base, with 8 bases separating them. Germline V gene sequence: CDR1 LGHNA, CDR2 YNFKEQ. The study recruited people aged about 18 to 90 years across about 25 US areas. Researchers sorted participants into cohorts using their self-reported clinical history. Cohort 3 donors were reported recovered after two negative PCRs, clearance, or symptom resolution.

This receptor was taken from a woman aged 50 to 60 who had recovered from COVID-19. The specimen was PBMCs or T cells enriched from blood (not recorded which). V gene TRBV4-2 combines with J gene TRBJ2-6, with D hard to call. The CDR3 bases are TGTGCCAGCAGCCAAGCTTCAGTTTCTGGGGCCAACGTCCTGACTTTC. Amino acid sequence: CASSQASVSGANVLTF.